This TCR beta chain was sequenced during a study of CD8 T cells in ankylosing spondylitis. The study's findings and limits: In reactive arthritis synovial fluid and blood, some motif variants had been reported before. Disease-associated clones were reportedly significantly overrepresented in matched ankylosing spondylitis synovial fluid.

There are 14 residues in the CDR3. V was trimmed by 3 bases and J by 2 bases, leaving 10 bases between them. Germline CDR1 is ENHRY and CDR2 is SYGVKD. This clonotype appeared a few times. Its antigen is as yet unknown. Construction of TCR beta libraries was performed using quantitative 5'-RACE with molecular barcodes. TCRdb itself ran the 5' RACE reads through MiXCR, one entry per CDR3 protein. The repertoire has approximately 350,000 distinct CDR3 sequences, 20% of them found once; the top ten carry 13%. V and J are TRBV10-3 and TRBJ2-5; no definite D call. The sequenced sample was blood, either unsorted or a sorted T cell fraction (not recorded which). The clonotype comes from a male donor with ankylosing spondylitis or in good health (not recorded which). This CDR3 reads CAISEGELQETQYF. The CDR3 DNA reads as TGTGCCATCAGTGAAGGTGAACTGCAAGAGACCCAGTACTTC.